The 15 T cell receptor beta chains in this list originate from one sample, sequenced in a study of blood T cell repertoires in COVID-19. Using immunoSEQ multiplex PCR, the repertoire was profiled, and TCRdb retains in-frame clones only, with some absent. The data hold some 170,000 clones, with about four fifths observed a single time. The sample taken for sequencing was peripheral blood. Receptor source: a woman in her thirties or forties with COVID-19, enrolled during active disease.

The CDR3 here is CASSRDRDGDSPLHF. The CDR3 bases are TGCGCCAGCAGCCGCGACAGGGATGGTGATTCACCCCTCCACTTT. The chain recombines TRBV4-1 with TRBJ1-6; 7 nucleotides line up with TRBD1. The germline CDR1 and CDR2 sequences are MGHRA and YSYEKL. This CDR3 contains 15 residues. The V and J ends lost 4 bases and 8 bases, in that order; junction bases with no gene match: 8.

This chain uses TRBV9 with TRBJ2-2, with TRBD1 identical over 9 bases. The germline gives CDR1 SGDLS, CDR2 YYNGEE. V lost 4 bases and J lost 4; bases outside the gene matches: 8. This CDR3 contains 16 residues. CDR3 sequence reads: CASSPRDRAATGELFF. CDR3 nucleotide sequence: TGTGCCAGCAGCCCCCGGGACAGGGCGGCCACCGGGGAGCTGTTTTTT.

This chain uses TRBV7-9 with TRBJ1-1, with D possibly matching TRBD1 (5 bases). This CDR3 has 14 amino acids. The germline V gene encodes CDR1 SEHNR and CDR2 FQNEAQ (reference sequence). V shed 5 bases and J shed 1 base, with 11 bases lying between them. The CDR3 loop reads CASSHRQKNTEAFF. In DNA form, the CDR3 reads TGTGCCAGCAGCCACCGACAGAAGAACACTGAAGCTTTCTTT.

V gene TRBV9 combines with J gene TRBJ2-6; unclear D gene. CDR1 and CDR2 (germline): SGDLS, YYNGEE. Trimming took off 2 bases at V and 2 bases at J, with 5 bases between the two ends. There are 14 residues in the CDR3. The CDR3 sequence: CASSVNTGANVLTF. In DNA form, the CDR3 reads TGTGCCAGCAGCGTTAACACTGGGGCCAACGTCCTGACTTTC.

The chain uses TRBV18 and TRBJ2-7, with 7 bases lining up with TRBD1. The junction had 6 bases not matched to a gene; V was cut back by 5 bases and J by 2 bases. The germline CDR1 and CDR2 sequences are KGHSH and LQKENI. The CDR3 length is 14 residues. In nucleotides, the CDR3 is TGTGCCAGCTCAGCAGGACAGGCCACCTACGAGCAGTACTTC. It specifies CASSAGQATYEQYF.

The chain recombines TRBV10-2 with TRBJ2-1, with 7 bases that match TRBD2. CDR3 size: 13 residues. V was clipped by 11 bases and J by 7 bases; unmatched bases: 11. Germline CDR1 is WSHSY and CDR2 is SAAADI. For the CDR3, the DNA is TGCGCCGTTAAGCGGGACTATGCGAATGAGCAGTTCTTC. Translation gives CAVKRDYANEQFF.

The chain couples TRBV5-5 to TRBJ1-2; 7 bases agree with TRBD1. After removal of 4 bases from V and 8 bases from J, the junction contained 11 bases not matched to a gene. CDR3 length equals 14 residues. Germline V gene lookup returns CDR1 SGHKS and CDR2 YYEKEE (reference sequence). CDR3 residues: CASSTLGQVGGYTF. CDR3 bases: TGTGCCAGCAGCACACTCGGACAGGTCGGCGGCTACACCTTC.

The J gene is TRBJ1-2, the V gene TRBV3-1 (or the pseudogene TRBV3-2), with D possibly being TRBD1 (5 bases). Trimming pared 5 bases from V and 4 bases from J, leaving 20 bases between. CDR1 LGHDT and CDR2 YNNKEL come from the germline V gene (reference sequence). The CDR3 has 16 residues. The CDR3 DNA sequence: TGTGCCAGCAGCACCCCGCGGCGGGGCGCGGGCTATGGCTACACCTTC. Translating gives CASSTPRRGAGYGYTF.

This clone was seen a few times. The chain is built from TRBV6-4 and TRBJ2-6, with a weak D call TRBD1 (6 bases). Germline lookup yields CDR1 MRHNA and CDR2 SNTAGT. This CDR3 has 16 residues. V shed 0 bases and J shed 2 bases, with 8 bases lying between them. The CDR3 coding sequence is TGTGCCAGCAGTGACTCAGGGGGAGCTGGGGCCAACGTCCTGACTTTC. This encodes CASSDSGGAGANVLTF.

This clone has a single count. CDR3 nucleotide sequence: TGTGCCAGCAGCTTTACAGGGGGGCATTACGAGCAGTACGTC. Amino acid sequence: CASSFTGGHYEQYV. This chain links TRBV5-5 with TRBJ2-7, with 8 bases matching TRBD1. The V segment lost 2 bases and the J segment 4 bases; nucleotides outside the gene matches: 5. CDR1 and CDR2 (germline): SGHKS, YYEKEE (reference sequence). The CDR3 sequence is 14 residues long.

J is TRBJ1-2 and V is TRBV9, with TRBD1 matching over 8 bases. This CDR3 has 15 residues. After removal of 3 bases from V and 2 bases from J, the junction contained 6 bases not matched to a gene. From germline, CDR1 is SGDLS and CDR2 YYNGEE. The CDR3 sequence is CASSGDDRGNYGYTF. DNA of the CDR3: TGTGCCAGCAGCGGGGACGACAGGGGCAACTATGGCTACACCTTC.

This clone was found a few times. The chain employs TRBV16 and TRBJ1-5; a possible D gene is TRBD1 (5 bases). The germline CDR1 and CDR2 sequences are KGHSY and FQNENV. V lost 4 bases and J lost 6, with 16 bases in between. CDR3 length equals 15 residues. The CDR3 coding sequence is TGTGCCAGCAGCCGCGGGGGGAACGGGGGTCAGCCCCAGCATTTT. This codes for CASSRGGNGGQPQHF.

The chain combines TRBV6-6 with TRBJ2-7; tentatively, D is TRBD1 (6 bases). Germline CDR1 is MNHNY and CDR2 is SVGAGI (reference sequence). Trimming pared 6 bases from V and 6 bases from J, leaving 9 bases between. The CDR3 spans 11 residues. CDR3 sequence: CASRSGVEQYF. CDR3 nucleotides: TGTGCCAGCAGATCAGGGGTCGAGCAGTACTTC.

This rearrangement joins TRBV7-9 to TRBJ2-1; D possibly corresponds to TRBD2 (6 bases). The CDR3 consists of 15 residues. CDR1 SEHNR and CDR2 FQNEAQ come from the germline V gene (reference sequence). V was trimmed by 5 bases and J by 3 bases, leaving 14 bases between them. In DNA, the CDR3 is TGTGCCAGCAGCACCCGACTAGAGGGCTACAATGAGCAGTTCTTC. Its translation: CASSTRLEGYNEQFF. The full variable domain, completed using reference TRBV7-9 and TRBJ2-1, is DTGVSQNPRHKITKRGQNVTFRCDPISEHNRLYWYRQTLGQGPEFLTYFQNEAQLEKSRLLSDRFSAERPKGSFSTLEIQRTEQGDSAMYLCASSTRLEGYNEQFFGPGTRLTVL.

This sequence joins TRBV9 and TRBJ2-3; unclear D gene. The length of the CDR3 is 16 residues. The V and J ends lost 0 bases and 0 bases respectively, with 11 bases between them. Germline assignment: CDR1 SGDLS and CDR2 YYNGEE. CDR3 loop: CASSVEQTSSTDTQYF. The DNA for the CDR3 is TGTGCCAGCAGCGTAGAACAGACGTCTAGCACAGATACGCAGTATTTT.